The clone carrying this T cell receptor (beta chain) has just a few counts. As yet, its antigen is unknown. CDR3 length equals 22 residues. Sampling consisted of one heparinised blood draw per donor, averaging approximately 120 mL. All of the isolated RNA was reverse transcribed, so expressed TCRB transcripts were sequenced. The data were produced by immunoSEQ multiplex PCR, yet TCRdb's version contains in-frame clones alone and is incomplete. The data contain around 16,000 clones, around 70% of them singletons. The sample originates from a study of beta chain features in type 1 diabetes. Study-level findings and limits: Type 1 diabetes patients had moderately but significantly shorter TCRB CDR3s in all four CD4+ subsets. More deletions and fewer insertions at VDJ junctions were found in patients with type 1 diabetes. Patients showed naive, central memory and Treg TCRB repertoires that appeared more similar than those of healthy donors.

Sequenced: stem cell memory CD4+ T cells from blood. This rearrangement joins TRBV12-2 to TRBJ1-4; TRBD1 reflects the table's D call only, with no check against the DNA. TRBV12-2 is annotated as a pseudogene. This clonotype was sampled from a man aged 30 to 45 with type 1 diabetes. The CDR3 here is CASRLARGRGQVPSFALEKLFF. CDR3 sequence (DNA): TGTGCAAGTCGCTTAGCGAGGGGGCGCGGACAGGTTCCCTCCTTCGCTTTGGAAAAACTGTTTTTT.